This T cell receptor (beta chain) was sequenced for a study of early T cells in non-severe SARS-CoV-2 infection. Study-wide background: Unsorted whole-blood RNA was sequenced in bulk, leaving chains unpaired.

Comment on this clonotype: The antigen is undetermined.

TCRdb re-called the 5' RACE reads with MiXCR, one entry per CDR3 protein. The sample gives under 50,000 distinct CDR3 sequences, around 4.6% of which show up once; 5% to 6.5% is in the top ten. The CDR3 length is 16 residues. The germline V gene has CDR1 MNHEY and CDR2 SVGAGI. V was pared by 5 bases and J by 5 bases, with 19 bases between. Study results and limitations: The study's VDJdb matching favored anti-spike CD8 responses and missed private and CD4 specificities.

The clonotype comes from an adult who was a healthcare worker with PCR-confirmed SARS-CoV-2 infection or an uninfected control (not recorded which). The chain couples TRBV6-5 to TRBJ1-5; maybe TRBD1 (6 bases). Material: whole blood. The CDR3 spells CASSDESGVWDQPQHF. The CDR3 DNA follows: TGTGCCAGCAGTGACGAGTCAGGGGTTTGGGATCAGCCCCAGCATTTT.